The present T cell receptor (beta chain) was sequenced within a study of PD-1 blockade in classical Hodgkin lymphoma. Across the study: Nivolumab was administered to patients intravenously at 3 mg/kg every 2 weeks. Study-level points and caveats: With respect to the repertoire differences, their causes, possibly disease activity or prior therapy, remain undefined. By C4D1, diversity of CD4+ TCRs had risen significantly, whereas that of CD8+ TCRs had not. Before treatment, TCR diversity in newly diagnosed patients was reportedly lower than in healthy donors.

No patient escaped relapse after autologous stem cell transplantation, and brentuximab vedotin exposure varied. With respect to this clone: Its antigen remains unidentified.

From germline, CDR1 is SGDLS and CDR2 YYNGEE. V shed 3 bases and J shed 1 base, with 7 bases lying between them. The CDR3 consists of 13 residues. The method was immunoSEQ multiplex PCR; TCRdb's version includes in-frame clones alone and lacks a portion of them. The sample holds under 40,000 clones, roughly 82% seen once. The receptor was isolated from a human donor with classical Hodgkin lymphoma. This specimen consisted of peripheral blood mononuclear cells (PBMCs), obtained at baseline. V is TRBV9 and J is TRBJ1-1; no firm D call. Written as DNA, the CDR3 is TGTGCCAGCAGCGACATACCGAACACTGAAGCTTTCTTT. This sequence encodes CASSDIPNTEAFF.